The clone carrying this T cell receptor beta chain was counted a few times. These data belong to a study of T cells after yellow fever vaccination. MiXCR, applied by TCRdb to the 5' RACE reads, yields one record per CDR3 protein. The table records 450,000 to 550,000 distinct CDR3 sequences, 19% of them present only once. With 10 bases clipped from V and 3 bases from J, the junction kept 1 base outside the gene matches. The CDR3 loop spans 11 amino acids. Per the germline V gene, CDR1 is SNHLY and CDR2 is FYNNEI. The source is a young man who received the YFV17D yellow fever vaccine. Source: PBMCs, taken 15 days after the yellow fever booster vaccination. The V gene is TRBV2, the J gene TRBJ2-7, with TRBD1 matching 9 bases. The CDR3 DNA reads TGTGCCACGGGACAGGGCTACGAGCAGTACTTC. This codes for CATGQGYEQYF.